Below are 8 T cell receptor beta chains sequenced from a single sample in a study of Graves' ophthalmopathy and Graves' hyperthyroidism (dated by TCRdb to 2016 to 2019). Instrument on record: Illumina HiSeq 2000. For repertoire sequencing, TCR beta CDR3 regions were amplified from RNA transcripts. HTBI primers and the Qiagen OneStep RT-PCR kit were used in a first-round RT-PCR, which was followed by a second-round multiplex PCR, size selection and purification. The public reads were reanalyzed by TCRdb: fastp trimming at Q25, MiXCR alignment, in-frame beta chains only. Records with the same CDR3 protein are collapsed into one entry carrying the most frequent genes and DNA. This sample has 400,000 to 450,000 distinct CDR3 sequences in its table, and over 20% of those were observed once. The ten largest clones represent roughly 3% of the sample. The specimen sequenced was peripheral blood. These receptors all come from a young woman with stable Graves' hyperthyroidism. Donor details come from another sample of the same person, matched by shared clones.

At least ten counts were recorded for this clonotype. This rearrangement joins TRBV29-1 to TRBJ2-7; D might be TRBD2 (6 bases). Per germline, CDR1 SQVTM and CDR2 ANQGSEA. The germline V and J ends were trimmed by 7 bases and 2 bases, with 15 bases remaining between them. This CDR3 is built from 13 residues. The CDR3 nucleotides are TGCAGCGCCGAGGGGACTGATACCTACGAGCAGTACTTC. This gives the protein CSAEGTDTYEQYF.

The CDR3 here is CASSNNAGELFF. The CDR3, as DNA: TGTGCCAGCAGCAACAACGCCGGGGAGCTGTTTTTT. V gene TRBV7-9 combines with J gene TRBJ2-2; no clear D. The CDR3 runs 12 residues. Germline CDR1 SEHNR, CDR2 FQNEAQ (reference sequence). V shed 5 bases and J shed 6 bases, with 7 bases lying between them. Variable domain in full (rest from reference TRBV7-9 and TRBJ2-2): DTGVSQNPRHKITKRGQNVTFRCDPISEHNRLYWYRQTLGQGPEFLTYFQNEAQLEKSRLLSDRFSAERPKGSFSTLEIQRTEQGDSAMYLCASSNNAGELFFGEGSRLTVL.

This clonotype has ten or more counts. The rearrangement links TRBV28 to TRBJ1-1; TRBD1 aligns across 8 bases. Per the germline V gene, CDR1 is MDHEN and CDR2 is SYDVKM. The V and J ends lost 5 bases and 0 bases, in that order; junction bases with no gene match: 2. The CDR3 sequence is 14 residues long. CDR3 loop: CASSHRGMNTEAFF. The CDR3 bases are TGTGCCAGCAGTCACAGGGGGATGAACACTGAAGCTTTCTTT.

This clonotype was seen repeatedly, ten times or more. The chain joins TRBV28 to TRBJ2-7; 8 bases fit TRBD1. Germline V gene lookup returns CDR1 MDHEN and CDR2 SYDVKM. This CDR3 has 13 residues. The trim removed 6 bases at V and 9 bases at J, leaving 10 bases unmatched. CDR3: CASSYGTGAVQYF. The DNA of the CDR3 is TGTGCCAGCAGCTATGGGACAGGTGCTGTGCAGTACTTC.

This clonotype has just one count. The rearrangement uses TRBV6-2 or TRBV6-3 and TRBJ1-2; D might be TRBD1 (5 bases). This CDR3 is 16 amino acids long. With 4 bases removed from V and 8 bases from J, the gap between germline ends came to 23 bases. The germline V gene has CDR1 MNHEY and CDR2 SVGEGT. CDR3 nucleotides: TGTGCCAGCAGTTTTGAAACCGGAGGGGAGACCGTGGGCTACACCTTC. It specifies CASSFETGGETVGYTF.

This clonotype was picked up a small number of times. This sequence joins TRBV4-1 and TRBJ2-7; 13 bases fit TRBD2. The CDR3 length is 17 residues. Germline assignment: CDR1 MGHRA and CDR2 YSYEKL. The V gene end was trimmed by 3 bases and the J gene end by 6 bases; junction bases not matched to a gene: 11. The CDR3, as DNA: TGCGCCAGCAGCCAGCTCCCGACTAGCGGGAGGCCTCTCGAGCAGTACTTC. Translated, it gives CASSQLPTSGRPLEQYF.

About this clonotype itself: The junction does not match germline at one end; this may be a read error. The chain links TRBV5-1 to TRBJ2-7, with 8 bases matching TRBD2. CDR3 length: 15 residues. Germline CDR1 is SGHRS and CDR2 is YFSETQ. CDR3: CASSFTSGRVYEQCF. The CDR3 DNA sequence: TGCGCCAGCAGCTTCACAAGCGGGAGAGTCTACGAGCAGTGCTTC. The entire variable domain, with the rest obtained from reference TRBV5-1 and TRBJ2-7, is as follows: KAGVTQTPRYLIKTRGQQVTLSCSPISGHRSVSWYQQTPGQGLQFLFEYFSETQRNKGNFPGRFSGRQFSNSRSEMNVSTLELGDSALYLCASSFTSGRVYEQCFGPGTRLTVT.

The gene calls are TRBV19 and TRBJ1-1; 7 nucleotides match TRBD1. CDR1 and CDR2 (germline): LNHDA, SQIVND (reference sequence). V lost 6 bases and J lost 4; bases outside the gene matches: 14. CDR3 length: 16 residues. DNA for the CDR3: TGTGCCAGTAGAAGGGGACAGCCCATACGGGGCACTGAAGCTTTCTTT. Translation: CASRRGQPIRGTEAFF.